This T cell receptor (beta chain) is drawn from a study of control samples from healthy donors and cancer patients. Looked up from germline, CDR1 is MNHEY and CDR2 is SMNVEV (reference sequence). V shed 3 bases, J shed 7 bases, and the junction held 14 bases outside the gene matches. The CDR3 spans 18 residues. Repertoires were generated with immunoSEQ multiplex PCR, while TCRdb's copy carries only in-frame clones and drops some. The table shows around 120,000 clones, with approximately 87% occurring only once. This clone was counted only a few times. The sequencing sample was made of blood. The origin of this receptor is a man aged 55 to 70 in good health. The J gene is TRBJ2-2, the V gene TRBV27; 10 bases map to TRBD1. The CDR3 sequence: CASSFLGQGRGTGGELFF. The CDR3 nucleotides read TGTGCCAGCAGTTTCCTGGGACAGGGGCGGGGTACGGGCGGGGAGCTGTTTTTT.